This T cell receptor (beta chain) comes out of a study of blood T cell repertoires in COVID-19. Whole-study context: Acute and convalescent COVID-19 samples came from the United States, Italy and Spain. Sources were T cells, B-cell-depleted T cells, or PBMCs; the material itself was cDNA or gDNA.

Original processing notes: Amplified reference gene primers provided the basis for estimating nucleated cell counts. Some clones are missing from TCRdb's copy, which holds only in-frame ones; the method was immunoSEQ multiplex PCR. Clonal size and the V and J genes are those of that table, whereas D and trimming came from the DNA. The table has 150,000 to 250,000 clones, just under 85% seen once. The germline V gene has CDR1 SNHLY and CDR2 FYNNEI. CDR3 length: 18 residues. Germline trimming cut 6 bases from V and 0 bases from J; bases unmatched to any gene: 5. This TCR derives from a human donor with acute or convalescent COVID-19. The donor label of this sample is uncertain. The sequencing input was peripheral blood. The gene calls are TRBV2 and TRBJ2-6, with 13 bases identical to TRBD2. The CDR3 DNA follows: TGTGCCAGCAGCGCGGGACTAGCGGGATACTCTGGGGCCAACGTCCTGACTTTC. Protein: CASSAGLAGYSGANVLTF.